These 16 T cell receptor beta chains share one sample of origin, sequenced in a study of metastatic and nonmetastatic thyroid tumors. Each patient went into thyroid surgery without having received any treatment. TCRdb re-called the PCR reads via MiXCR. Seen here are about 25,000 clones, roughly 23% observed once, and the top ten hold 6% to 9.5%. The sample comprised blood. The receptors stem from a female donor with papillary thyroid cancer or a benign thyroid nodule (not recorded which). Some clones in this sample may be carry-over from other donors' samples.

This chain uses TRBV15 with TRBJ2-1; TRBD2 agrees at 8 bases. The CDR3 spans 17 residues. V lost 0 bases, J lost 5 bases, and 9 bases stayed unmatched. Germline V gene data show CDR1 as LNHNV and CDR2 as YYDKDF (reference sequence). The CDR3 nucleotides are TGTGCCACCAGCAGAGATAGTATCCGGGAGGGACACAATGAGCAGTTCTTC. Its protein product is CATSRDSIREGHNEQFF.

This clone occurred many times. The chain joins TRBV20-1 to TRBJ2-2; 11 bases map to TRBD2. The CDR3 covers 16 residues. Germline CDR1 reads DFQATT; CDR2 reads SNEGSKA (reference sequence). Trimming took 3 bases from V and 0 from J; bases not matched to a gene: 3. CDR3 sequence reads: CSASPSGGSNTGELFF. DNA for the CDR3: TGCAGTGCTAGTCCTAGCGGGGGGTCGAACACCGGGGAGCTGTTTTTT.

This chain connects TRBV19 to TRBJ2-7; 7 nucleotides align to TRBD2. Trimming removed 3 bases from V and 3 bases from J; junction bases left unmatched: 8. The germline V gene encodes CDR1 LNHDA and CDR2 SQIVND (reference sequence). This CDR3 has 15 residues. Here the CDR3 reads CASSITTSHYYEQYF. CDR3 sequence (DNA): TGTGCCAGTAGTATCACGACTAGCCACTACTACGAGCAGTACTTC.

This chain links TRBV7-2 with TRBJ2-7, with 10 bases matching TRBD2. CDR1 is SGHTA and CDR2 is FQGNSA in the germline V gene. The junction had 8 bases not matched to a gene; V was cut back by 4 bases and J by 5 bases. The CDR3 consists of 15 residues. CDR3 amino acids: CASSSLGTSDHEQYF. The DNA for the CDR3 is TGTGCCAGCAGCTCCCTCGGGACTAGCGACCACGAGCAGTACTTC. The full variable domain, with the rest looked up from reference TRBV7-2 and TRBJ2-7, is GAGVSQSPSNKVTEKGKDVELRCDPISGHTALYWYRQSLGQGLEFLIYFQGNSAPDKSGLPSDRFSAERTGGSVSTLTIQRTQQEDSAVYLCASSSLGTSDHEQYFGPGTRLTVT.

Remarks on this clone: Mismatch with germline at one junction end may stem from a read error. The rearrangement joins TRBV28 to TRBJ1-1; D is perhaps TRBD1 (6 bases). The CDR3 is 16 amino acids. CDR1 is MDHEN, CDR2 SYDVKM, per germline. The CDR3 is CASSRWTVAMNTEAFF. The CDR3 nucleotides read TGTGCAAGCAGTCGATGGACAGTGGCCATGAACACTGAAGCTTTCTTT.

By proportion, this clone is medium-sized. The chain joins TRBV6-2 or TRBV6-3 to TRBJ2-3, with a tentative D call TRBD2 (6 bases). Germline CDR1 reads MNHEY; CDR2 reads SVGEGT. CDR3 length equals 12 residues. V lost 2 bases to trimming and J lost 6 bases, with 6 bases between them. CDR3 amino acids: CASSYRGDTQYF. The CDR3 bases are TGTGCCAGCAGTTACCGGGGGGATACGCAGTATTTT.

This clone was found many times. The same CDR3 arises from other DNA sequences in this sample as well. DNA of the CDR3: TGTGCCAGCAGACGAGCGGGGGTTGGCACAGATACGCAGTATTTT. Translated: CASRRAGVGTDTQYF. The rearrangement links TRBV12-3 or TRBV12-4 to TRBJ2-3; 8 positions agree with TRBD2. The CDR3 is 15 amino acids. J lost 1 base, V lost 6 bases, and 6 bases had no gene match.

The chain couples TRBV6-2 or TRBV6-3 to TRBJ1-3; D remains unclear. The ends were cut back, 4 bases at V and 0 bases at J, with 10 bases in the middle. This CDR3 region has 15 residues. CDR1 and CDR2 from the germline V gene are MNHEY and SVGEGT. As DNA, the CDR3 is TGTGCCAGCAGTTTCACGGGGAGCTCTGGAAACACCATATATTTT. This encodes CASSFTGSSGNTIYF.

This clone showed up many times. V is TRBV20-1 and J is TRBJ1-5; 9 positions agree with TRBD1. Germline V gene sequence: CDR1 DFQATT, CDR2 SNEGSKA (reference sequence). J lost 2 bases, V lost 1 base, and 0 bases had no gene match. The CDR3 runs 14 residues. CDR3 sequence reads: CSARGDRGNQPQHF. As DNA, the CDR3 is TGCAGTGCTAGAGGGGACAGGGGCAATCAGCCCCAGCATTTT.

The V and J genes are TRBV2 and TRBJ2-7, with D possibly TRBD2 on 5 matching bases. Germline CDR1 and CDR2: SNHLY and FYNNEI. V shed 10 bases and J shed 3 bases, with 16 bases lying between them. This CDR3 spans 13 amino acids. CDR3 protein: CATSVVGDYEQYF. The DNA of the CDR3 is TGTGCCACCAGCGTGGTCGGGGACTACGAGCAGTACTTC. Full variable domain (rest looked up from reference TRBV2 and TRBJ2-7): EPEVTQTPSHQVTQMGQEVILRCVPISNHLYFYWYRQILGQKVEFLVSFYNNEISEKSEIFDDQFSVERPDGSNFTLKIRSTKLEDSAMYFCATSVVGDYEQYFGPGTRLTVT.

By its share, this clone is medium-sized (0.01 to 0.1%). The chain joins TRBV20-1 to TRBJ2-7; tentative D call: TRBD1 (6 bases). V lost 3 bases, J lost 5 bases, and 17 bases lay in between. CDR1 is DFQATT, CDR2 SNEGSKA, per germline (reference sequence). CDR3 length: 14 amino acids. CDR3 region: CSASSPRGADEQYF. The DNA for the CDR3 is TGCAGTGCTAGTTCCCCCAGGGGCGCGGACGAGCAGTACTTC.

The chain recombines TRBV30 with TRBJ2-1; D unclear. Trimming shortened V by 0 bases and J by 5 bases, and 8 bases separated the two germline ends. This CDR3 comprises 13 residues. Germline V CDR1 and CDR2: GTSNPN, SVGIG (reference sequence). CDR3 DNA sequence: TGTGCCTGGAGTGTATTGCCACACAATGAGCAGTTCTTC. Translating gives CAWSVLPHNEQFF.

The CDR3 DNA is TGCAGTGCTAGAGAGGGACCGGAAAAGAATGAGCAGTTCTTC. Its translation is CSAREGPEKNEQFF. V and J are TRBV20-1 and TRBJ2-1; either TRBD1 or TRBD2 may supply D (5 bases each). V was trimmed by 0 bases and J by 7 bases, leaving 13 bases between them. Germline CDR1 DFQATT, CDR2 SNEGSKA (reference sequence). CDR3 length: 14 residues.

This clone was picked up a small number of times. The V gene is TRBV28, the J gene TRBJ2-7, with D perhaps TRBD1 (6 bases). V lost 2 bases and J lost 3, with 17 bases in between. CDR3 length: 16 residues. Germline V lookup: CDR1 MDHEN, CDR2 SYDVKM. CDR3 residues: CASSLMGAAGLYEQYF. Written as DNA, the CDR3 is TGTGCCAGCAGTTTAATGGGGGCAGCCGGACTCTACGAGCAGTACTTC.

The chain joins TRBV6-2 or TRBV6-3 to TRBJ2-3; no firm D call. The CDR3 covers 15 residues. Per germline, CDR1 MNHEY and CDR2 SVGEGT. The V end was cut by 5 bases, the J end by 1 base, with 13 bases between. The DNA for the CDR3 is TGTGCCAGCAGTCCCACGCATCAGGGCACAGATACGCAGTATTTT. Translating it yields CASSPTHQGTDTQYF.

There are many counts of this clone. The genes are TRBV6-1 and TRBJ2-5, with D perhaps TRBD2 (5 bases). From germline, CDR1 is MNHNS and CDR2 SASEGT. V shed 9 bases and J shed 5 bases, with 16 bases lying between them. This CDR3 has 13 residues. For the CDR3, the DNA is TGTGCCAGTACGGAGGTGAATTCGGAGACCCAGTACTTC. This sequence encodes CASTEVNSETQYF.